Listed below are T cell receptor beta chains from one sample, sequenced in a study of graft-versus-host responses after intestinal transplantation. Produced via immunoSEQ multiplex PCR; TCRdb's table is partial and in-frame only. The sample carries more than 65,000 clones, 94% recorded once. Their antigens are not known. The specimen comprised unstimulated CD8+ T cells sorted from spleen or lymph node cells, sampled before intestinal transplant. The receptor set was obtained from a human donor who received an intestinal transplant. Both conserved end residues are part of each CDR3. D genes are given only for firm matches. Size is omitted from some rows. Given values are once, few, many or a class for expanded clones.

NA,TRBV5-4,NA,TRBJ2-1,CASNRGIQYNEQFF,TGTGCCAGCAACCGGGGGATTCAATACAATGAGCAGTTCTTC
NA,TRBV27,TRBD1,TRBJ1-6,CASSRQGGYPLHF,TGTGCCAGCAGTCGACAGGGTGGATATCCCCTCCACTTT
NA,TRBV9,NA,TRBJ1-1,CASSASGAWALMNTEAFF,TGTGCCAGCAGCGCCTCAGGGGCTTGGGCCCTCATGAACACTGAAGCTTTCTTT
NA,TRBV27,NA,TRBJ2-3,CASSPTPSTDTQYF,TGTGCCAGCAGTCCAACCCCTAGCACAGATACGCAGTATTTT
NA,TRBV6-4,NA,TRBJ1-2,CASKPDSGPGDYGYTF,TGTGCCAGCAAACCGGACAGCGGTCCTGGGGACTATGGCTACACCTTC
NA,TRBV13,TRBD2,TRBJ2-3,CASSLEGLADTDTQYF,TGTGCCAGCAGCTTAGAAGGCCTAGCGGACACAGATACGCAGTATTTT
once,TRBV7-9,NA,TRBJ2-7,CASSLHSTYEQYF,TGTGCCAGCAGCTTACACAGTACCTACGAGCAGTACTTC
NA,TRBV5-4,NA,TRBJ2-3,CASSSKTRDTQYF,TGTGCCAGCAGCTCCAAGACTAGAGATACGCAGTATTTT
NA,TRBV27,TRBD2,TRBJ2-7,CASRETSGITYEQYF,TGTGCCAGCAGGGAGACTAGCGGGATAACCTACGAGCAGTACTTC
once,TRBV7-9,NA,TRBJ1-2,CASSPADFNYGYTF,TGTGCCAGCAGCCCCGCAGATTTTAACTATGGCTACACCTTC
NA,TRBV7-9,NA,TRBJ2-5,CASTVGLERTRTETQYF,TGTGCCAGCACCGTAGGCTTGGAACGGACACGGACGGAGACCCAGTACTTC
NA,TRBV16,TRBD2,TRBJ2-1,CASSHPSSGRALGNEQFF,TGTGCCAGCAGCCACCCCTCTAGCGGGAGGGCCCTGGGCAATGAGCAGTTCTTC
NA,TRBV27,NA,TRBJ2-7,CASGPWGLQNEQYF,TGTGCCAGCGGCCCGTGGGGGTTACAAAACGAGCAGTACTTC
NA,TRBV6-1,NA,TRBJ1-1,CASPYGTEAFF,TGTGCCAGCCCGTACGGCACTGAAGCTTTCTTT
NA,TRBV27,TRBD1,TRBJ2-1,CASSPDRGSYNEQFF,TGTGCCAGCAGCCCCGACAGGGGTAGCTACAATGAGCAGTTCTTC
NA,TRBV6-1,NA,TRBJ1-1,CASSETLQDEAFF,TGTGCCAGCAGTGAAACCTTACAGGATGAAGCTTTCTTT
NA,TRBV7-9,NA,TRBJ2-7,CASSFDFYEQYF,TGTGCCAGCAGCTTCGATTTCTACGAGCAGTACTTC
NA,TRBV27,NA,TRBJ2-3,CASNLGGSDTQYF,TGTGCCAGCAACTTGGGCGGATCAGATACGCAGTATTTT
few,TRBV11-2,TRBD2,TRBJ2-7,CASSLGLAGAYEQYF,TGTGCCAGCAGCTTAGGACTAGCGGGAGCCTACGAGCAGTACTTC
NA,TRBV27,NA,TRBJ2-2,CASSLSGTGELFF,TGTGCCAGCAGTTTATCAGGGACCGGGGAGCTGTTTTTT
NA,TRBV6-1,TRBD1,TRBJ1-1,CASSGDRVPNTEAFF,TGTGCCAGCAGTGGCGACAGGGTCCCGAACACTGAAGCTTTCTTT
NA,TRBV13,NA,TRBJ2-1,CASSLVTGLDNEQFF,TGTGCCAGCAGCTTAGTGACGGGTCTCGACAATGAGCAGTTCTTC
NA,TRBV28,NA,TRBJ2-7,CASTLPLARGSYEQYF,TGTGCCAGCACCCTCCCGCTAGCGAGGGGCAGCTACGAGCAGTACTTC
few,TRBV21-1,NA,TRBJ1-5,CASSKEDLTGSNQPQHF,TGTGCCAGCAGCAAAGAGGACCTAACAGGGAGCAATCAGCCCCAGCATTTT
NA,TRBV6-6,NA,TRBJ1-2,CASSSPSTGLNYGYTF,TGTGCCAGCAGTTCCCCCTCGACAGGATTAAACTATGGCTACACCTTC
NA,TRBV21-1,NA,TRBJ1-2,CASSKALEAAAVQYGYTF,TGTGCCAGCAGCAAAGCCTTGGAGGCAGCAGCCGTACAGTATGGCTACACCTTC
NA,TRBV6-5,NA,TRBJ2-7,CASSYDRFSYEQYF,TGTGCCAGCAGTTACGACCGTTTCAGCTACGAGCAGTACTTC
NA,TRBV6-6,NA,TRBJ2-2,CASSSDGPNTGELFF,TGTGCCAGCAGCTCAGACGGACCGAACACCGGGGAGCTGTTTTTT
once,TRBV5-8,NA,TRBJ2-7,CASSPSPVYEQYF,TGTGCCAGCAGCCCATCCCCGGTCTACGAGCAGTACTTC
NA,TRBV5-4,NA,TRBJ1-2,CASSFRGGGDGYTF,TGTGCCAGCAGCTTCAGGGGAGGAGGGGATGGCTACACCTTC
NA,TRBV27,NA,TRBJ1-6,CASSLAAGLGSYNSPLHF,TGTGCCAGCAGCTTGGCCGCGGGTTTAGGCTCCTATAATTCACCCCTCCACTTT
NA,TRBV19,TRBD1,TRBJ2-7,CASSIDRDRGFEQYF,TGTGCCAGTAGTATAGACCGGGACAGGGGGTTCGAGCAGTACTTC
NA,TRBV6-5,NA,TRBJ2-7,CASSPHRELYEQYF,TGTGCCAGCAGTCCCCATAGGGAATTATACGAGCAGTACTTC
NA,TRBV2,NA,TRBJ2-7,CASNGGEQYF,TGTGCCAGCAATGGAGGGGAGCAGTACTTC
NA,TRBV28,TRBD2,TRBJ2-1,CASSSTLAGGPHNEQFF,TGTGCCAGCAGTTCTACCCTAGCGGGAGGACCGCACAATGAGCAGTTCTTC
NA,TRBV7-9,NA,TRBJ2-2,CASSLGPTSRNTGELFF,TGTGCCAGCAGCTTAGGGCCAACTAGCAGAAACACCGGGGAGCTGTTTTTT
NA,TRBV30,TRBD1,TRBJ1-2,CAWSGGTGDGYTF,TGTGCCTGGAGCGGTGGGACAGGGGATGGCTACACCTTC
NA,TRBV4-1,NA,TRBJ2-7,CASSQVTGIHEQYF,TGCGCCAGCAGCCAAGTCACAGGGATCCACGAGCAGTACTTC
NA,TRBV13,NA,TRBJ2-7,CASSKGGTDYEQYF,TGTGCCAGCTCAAAAGGGGGGACCGATTACGAGCAGTACTTC
NA,TRBV6-5,NA,TRBJ1-1,CASSYTSNTEAFF,TGTGCCAGCAGTTACACCAGTAACACTGAAGCTTTCTTT
NA,TRBV5-7,NA,TRBJ2-7,CASRLEADSYEQYF,TGTGCCAGCAGATTGGAGGCGGACTCATACGAGCAGTACTTC
NA,TRBV29-1,NA,TRBJ2-7,CSVSAGDEQYF,TGCAGCGTGTCGGCCGGCGACGAGCAGTACTTC
NA,TRBV5-7,TRBD2,TRBJ2-3,CASSQRLAGEGDTQYF,TGTGCCAGCAGCCAGAGACTAGCGGGAGAGGGGGATACGCAGTATTTT
few,TRBV19,TRBD1,TRBJ1-4,CASSTWTGNEKLFF,TGTGCCAGTAGTACCTGGACAGGGAATGAAAAACTGTTTTTT
once,TRBV30,TRBD1,TRBJ2-3,CAWSQQGAGTDTQYF,TGTGCCTGGAGTCAGCAGGGGGCTGGCACAGATACGCAGTATTTT
NA,TRBV6-6,NA,TRBJ2-3,CASTGGGASTDTQYF,TGTGCCAGCACCGGCGGCGGAGCTAGCACAGATACGCAGTATTTT
NA,TRBV10-1,NA,TRBJ2-1,CASSEARDWNNEQFF,TGCGCCAGCAGTGAGGCCCGGGACTGGAACAATGAGCAGTTCTTC
NA,TRBV7-9,NA,TRBJ2-7,CASSLGGLAYEQYF,TGTGCCAGCAGCTTAGGAGGCTTAGCCTACGAGCAGTACTTC
NA,TRBV4-2,NA,TRBJ2-1,CASSQGLANNEQFF,TGTGCCAGCAGCCAAGGCCTAGCTAACAATGAGCAGTTCTTC
NA,TRBV4-2,TRBD2,TRBJ2-1,CASSQGGGSGRAYNEQFF,TGTGCCAGCAGCCAAGGAGGAGGTAGCGGGAGGGCCTACAATGAGCAGTTCTTC